The text below deals with one T cell receptor beta chain. This record belongs to a study of technical replicates of blood from a handful of donors. Assay: immunoSEQ multiplex PCR; the TCRdb copy retains only in-frame clones and omits some. The sample includes 84,000 or so clones, about 97% seen only once; the top ten take more than 0.15%. Germline trimming cut 9 bases from V and 6 bases from J; bases unmatched to any gene: 14. Germline V gene lookup returns CDR1 SNHLY and CDR2 FYNNEI. This CDR3 has 17 residues. The TCR comes from a human donor in good health. Material: T cells isolated from PBMCs. The V call is TRBV2, the J call TRBJ2-2, with 12 bases lining up with TRBD1. The chain's CDR3 is CARLTLRGQGAAGELFF. The DNA for the CDR3 is TGTGCCAGGCTAACATTGAGGGGACAGGGGGCCGCCGGGGAGCTGTTTTTT.